Detailed here is one TCR beta chain. Its antigen is undetermined. Losses at the gene ends were 0 bases for V and 0 bases for J; bases not matched to a gene: 15. The length of the CDR3 is 21 residues. Per the germline V gene, CDR1 is SGHVS and CDR2 is FNYEAQ. Sequenced by immunoSEQ multiplex PCR; TCRdb stores in-frame clones only, minus some. This table holds a few hundred thousand clones, roughly 90% found once. The data derive from a study of cytomegalovirus exposure and HLA in healthy donors. Broader study findings: Published work reported that the classifier diagnosed cytomegalovirus status with high specificity and sensitivity. Rarity marked most TCR sequences, yet some public TCRs occurred in many donors. CMV antigen specificity was confirmed in vitro for a few CMV-associated chains.

The receptor was isolated from a woman aged 18-29 years in good health and CMV-seronegative. The chain uses TRBV7-6 and TRBJ2-1, with 9 bases fitting TRBD2. The sample was PBMCs. The CDR3 nucleotides read TGTGCCAGCAGCTTAGCATCCCGACTAGCGGAGGATAAGAGCTCCTACAATGAGCAGTTCTTC. Amino acids: CASSLASRLAEDKSSYNEQFF.